The TCR beta chain described here comes from a study of shared clonotypes between healthy human individuals. Loaded into unsorted PBMC replicate PCRs was approximately 300 ng DNA, 25,000 to 30,000 T cell genomes. The protocol was immunoSEQ multiplex PCR, while the TCRdb copy is restricted to in-frame clones and leaves out a portion. The sample shows about 600,000 clones, 70% to 80% of them seen only once. Losses at the gene ends were 0 bases for V and 4 bases for J; bases not matched to a gene: 5. Germline assignment: CDR1 LNHDA and CDR2 SQIVND (reference sequence). The CDR3 runs to 16 residues. This chain connects TRBV19 to TRBJ2-2, with TRBD1 identical over 7 bases. This clonotype originated in a woman aged 40 to 55 in good health. Some clones in this sample may be carry-over from other donors' samples. The material sequenced was PBMCs. CDR3 DNA: TGTGCCAGTAGTATAGAGGGGACAGTATCCACCGGGGAGCTGTTTTTT. Translating gives CASSIEGTVSTGELFF.